The clone carrying this T cell receptor (beta chain) was counted only a few times. Its antigen is currently unknown. The source of the sample is a study of Ad26.COV2.S vaccination and SARS-CoV-2 variants. Study-level points and caveats: Vaccine recipients and placebo recipients showed similar non-spike TCR breadth. From the TCR breadth and depth analyses, total T cell responses may have been underestimated.

Profiling relied on immunoSEQ multiplex PCR, and the TCRdb table lists in-frame clones only, not all of them. The profile shows about 400,000 clones, 83% of them singletons. Germline values: CDR1 LNHDA, CDR2 SQIVND (reference sequence). This CDR3 comprises 15 residues. V shed 5 bases and J 1 base; nucleotides not matched to a gene: 7. Treatment: 15 to 20 received Ad26.COV2.S at low or high dose, single or two shots; roughly five received placebo; per-sample allocation not given. Material that was analyzed had been drawn on day 63 after the first vaccine or placebo injection. The receptor was isolated from a person between 18 and 59 years old who received the Ad26.COV2.S COVID-19 vaccine or a placebo. Sequenced material: peripheral blood, taken in a trial of Ad26.COV2.S vaccine versus placebo. The rearrangement links TRBV19 to TRBJ2-7; 8 bases are a match to TRBD2. CDR3 protein: CASSPSGLGSYEQYF. CDR3 nucleotide sequence: TGTGCCAGTAGTCCTAGCGGGTTGGGGTCCTACGAGCAGTACTTC.